One and the same sample provided the 5 T cell receptor beta chains below, sequenced in a study of radiotherapy plus CTLA-4 blockade in lung cancer. Assay used: immunoSEQ multiplex PCR; TCRdb lists only in-frame clones, some missing. The sample has approximately 50,000 clones, approximately 84% seen once. Material: peripheral blood, obtained from a patient treated with radiotherapy plus ipilimumab. The receptors were sampled from a human donor with non-small cell lung cancer whose response to radiotherapy plus ipilimumab could not be evaluated.

The chain combines TRBV9 with TRBJ2-1; 14 bases are shared with TRBD2. CDR1 and CDR2 from the germline V gene are SGDLS and YYNGEE. The CDR3 spans 16 residues. J lost 2 bases, V lost 4 bases, and 2 bases had no gene match. In nucleotides, the CDR3 is TGTGCCAGCAGCTTGGGACTAGCGGGAGCCTACAATGAGCAGTTCTTC. The encoded protein is CASSLGLAGAYNEQFF.

This clone was found a few times. The DNA for the CDR3 is TGTGCCAGCAGCTTACAAGGGGGCACTGAAGCTTTCTTT. It codes for CASSLQGGTEAFF. The chain carries TRBV11-3 and TRBJ1-1; possibly TRBD1 for D (6 bases). This CDR3 comprises 13 residues. Germline V gene data show CDR1 as SGHNT and CDR2 as YENEEA. V shed 2 bases and J shed 4 bases, with 8 bases lying between them.

The J gene is TRBJ2-1, the V gene TRBV9; D is unresolved. The CDR3 is 14 amino acids. Germline V lookup: CDR1 SGDLS, CDR2 YYNGEE. Trimming shortened V by 0 bases and J by 0 bases, and 4 bases separated the two germline ends. CDR3 DNA: TGTGCCAGCAGCGTAGCGGGCTCCTACAATGAGCAGTTCTTC. This codes for CASSVAGSYNEQFF.

The chain combines TRBV4-1 with TRBJ2-6; 9 bases map to TRBD1. Germline trimming cut 4 bases from V and 2 bases from J; bases unmatched to any gene: 9. This CDR3 region has 18 residues. Germline CDR1 MGHRA, CDR2 YSYEKL. CDR3 sequence: CASSPGQGPLPGANVLTF. The CDR3 region has the DNA TGCGCCAGCAGCCCGGGACAGGGCCCCCTCCCTGGGGCCAACGTCCTGACTTTC.

This chain uses TRBV19 with TRBJ2-5, with 7 nucleotides matching TRBD1. V gave up 9 bases and J gave up 5 bases; unmatched junction bases: 6. The CDR3 has 12 amino acids. Looked up from germline, CDR1 is LNHDA and CDR2 is SQIVND (reference sequence). CDR3 DNA: TGTGCCAGCAGGGGGTTTGGGGAGACCCAGTACTTC. This codes for CASRGFGETQYF.